Presented here are 7 T cell receptor beta chains from one specimen sequenced in a study of CD8+ T cells in alopecia areata. Alopecia areata patients provided lesional scalp punch biopsies and peripheral blood, both collected for the study. Investigators isolated RNA and reverse transcribed it into cDNA to act as the sequencing template. Profiled with immunoSEQ multiplex PCR; TCRdb holds only in-frame clones, not every one. The table lists more than 11,000 clones, 50% to 70% of them singletons, with 9.5% to 13% in the top ten. The material was skin, obtained at week 0. The receptors shown here come from a human donor with alopecia areata.

The chain employs TRBV10-3 and TRBJ2-1; 8 nucleotides line up with TRBD2. CDR3 length: 16 residues. Germline loops: CDR1 ENHRY, CDR2 SYGVKD. With V trimmed by 4 bases and J by 6 bases, 11 bases remained unmatched. CDR3 region: CAISGGGQSNPNEQFF. For the CDR3, the DNA is TGTGCCATCAGTGGCGGGGGGCAATCGAACCCCAATGAGCAGTTCTTC.

The chain couples TRBV29-1 to TRBJ2-1, with 13 nucleotides matching TRBD2. This CDR3 comprises 16 residues. Germline V gene sequence: CDR1 SQVTM, CDR2 ANQGSEA. V lost 1 base to trimming and J lost 6 bases; unmatched junction nucleotides: 6. The CDR3 nucleotides read TGCAGCGTTGAAGTTTCGGGGACTAGCGGGGCCAATGAGCAGTTCTTC. Its protein product is CSVEVSGTSGANEQFF.

The chain combines TRBV29-1 with TRBJ2-5, with TRBD2 as a possible D gene (5 bases). The V end lost 5 bases, the J end lost 4 bases, and 8 bases lay between the germline ends. CDR1 is SQVTM, CDR2 ANQGSEA, per germline. This CDR3 has 11 amino acids. DNA for the CDR3: TGCAGCGTTACCGAGGGAGAGACCCAGTACTTC. It encodes CSVTEGETQYF.

This chain joins TRBV7-9 and TRBJ1-6; 8 positions agree with TRBD1. V gave up 1 base and J gave up 9 bases; unmatched junction bases: 17. The CDR3 contains 19 residues. Germline lookup yields CDR1 SEHNR and CDR2 FQNEAQ (reference sequence). As DNA, the CDR3 is TGTGCCAGCAGCTTAGTCCCGCCGTGGACAGGGTCATTGGGTTCACCCCTCCACTTT. Amino acids: CASSLVPPWTGSLGSPLHF.

The chain joins TRBV4-3 to TRBJ1-6; D might be TRBD1 (5 bases). Germline V lookup: CDR1 LGHNA, CDR2 YSLEER. This CDR3 is 17 amino acids long. Trimming took off 0 bases at V and 5 bases at J, with 14 bases between the two ends. The CDR3 loop is CASSQDRAGRDNSPLHF. For the CDR3, the DNA is TGCGCCAGCAGCCAAGATCGGGCGGGGCGGGATAATTCACCCCTCCACTTT.

This clone appeared once. The chain is built from TRBV7-9 and TRBJ2-5, with 7 bases identical to TRBD1. J lost 3 bases, V lost 5 bases, and 6 bases had no gene match. In germline, CDR1 is SEHNR, CDR2 FQNEAQ (reference sequence). CDR3 length: 14 residues. The CDR3 DNA follows: TGTGCCAGCAGCCCGGGACAGATTGAAGAGACCCAGTACTTC. It codes for CASSPGQIEETQYF.

The V and J genes are TRBV2 and TRBJ2-5; D gene ambiguous. The CDR3 is 14 amino acids. The V end lost 3 bases, the J end lost 5 bases, and 13 bases lay between the germline ends. Germline assignment: CDR1 SNHLY and CDR2 FYNNEI. CDR3 amino acids: CASSDPLAKETQYF. DNA for the CDR3: TGTGCCAGCAGTGACCCCTTGGCGAAGGAGACCCAGTACTTC.